These 15 T cell receptor beta chains were sequenced from one sample in a study of cytomegalovirus exposure and HLA in healthy donors. Primers included in the PCR were 60 Vbeta and 13 Jbeta primers. Libraries were prepared by immunoSEQ multiplex PCR; TCRdb keeps only in-frame clonotypes and omits some of them. The sample gives around 160,000 clones, under 70% of which show up once; roughly 2.7% is in the top ten. The sample consisted of PBMCs. The receptors were gathered from a woman between 40 and 50 years old in good health and CMV-seropositive.

V gene TRBV10-3 combines with J gene TRBJ1-2; TRBD1 aligns across 9 bases. This CDR3 comprises 14 residues. The germline CDR1 and CDR2 sequences are ENHRY and SYGVKD. V gave up 4 bases and J gave up 8 bases; unmatched junction bases: 8. CDR3 DNA sequence: TGTGCCATCAGTGTGGGACAGGGTACGGGAGGCTACACCTTC. The encoded protein is CAISVGQGTGGYTF.

The table lists this clone with a count of one. V gene TRBV5-1 combines with J gene TRBJ2-3; 10 bases are shared with TRBD1. The CDR3 has 16 amino acids. The germline gives CDR1 SGHRS, CDR2 YFSETQ. With 4 bases clipped from V and 4 bases from J, the junction kept 9 bases outside the gene matches. The DNA for the CDR3 is TGCGCCAGCAGCGGGACAGGGGCCCAGTCTCCAGATACGCAGTATTTT. Translation: CASSGTGAQSPDTQYF.

This chain connects TRBV7-6 to TRBJ1-1, with 8 bases identical to TRBD1. V gave up 5 bases and J gave up 1 base; unmatched junction bases: 9. The germline V gene has CDR1 SGHVS and CDR2 FNYEAQ. The CDR3 is made up of 16 amino acids. CDR3 sequence (DNA): TGTGCCAGCAGCCCAGGGGGCTTGAGGGAGAACACTGAAGCTTTCTTT. Encoded protein: CASSPGGLRENTEAFF.

This sequence joins TRBV2 and TRBJ2-5; 11 positions match TRBD1. The J call may be incorrect, as the DNA end agrees better with TRBJ2-7. Germline V gene lookup returns CDR1 SNHLY and CDR2 FYNNEI. The CDR3 is 13 residues long. CDR3 nucleotides: TGTGCCAGCAGTGGGACAGGGGGCCACGAGCAGTACTTC. Translating it yields CASSGTGGHEQYF.

The V gene is TRBV11-3, the J gene TRBJ2-1; 7 bases line up with TRBD2. V lost 4 bases and J lost 4; bases outside the gene matches: 7. The V gene's germline CDR1 is SGHNT and CDR2 YENEEA. This CDR3 comprises 15 residues. CDR3 protein: CASSSRRAGYNEQFF. In DNA form, the CDR3 reads TGTGCCAGCAGCTCCCGGAGAGCGGGGTACAATGAGCAGTTCTTC.

The V call is TRBV6-1, the J call TRBJ2-3; TRBD1 matches 8 bases. V was pared by 4 bases and J by 5 bases, with 5 bases of the junction left unmatched. Germline V gene lookup returns CDR1 MNHNS and CDR2 SASEGT. The CDR3 has 14 amino acids. Here the CDR3 reads CASSVQGVGDTQYF. The CDR3 DNA is TGTGCCAGCAGTGTACAGGGGGTTGGAGATACGCAGTATTTT.

This chain uses TRBV5-1 with TRBJ2-1; no clear D. The V end lost 0 bases, the J end lost 8 bases, and 6 bases lay between the germline ends. From germline, CDR1 is SGHRS and CDR2 YFSETQ. This CDR3 has 12 residues. The CDR3 DNA follows: TGCGCCAGCAGCTTGGTCCCGGATGAGCAGTTCTTC. This codes for CASSLVPDEQFF.

The rearrangement joins TRBV7-8 to TRBJ1-4; 7 bases match TRBD1. Germline lookup yields CDR1 SGHVS and CDR2 FQNEAQ. J gave up 5 bases and V 3 bases, and 12 bases lay outside the gene matches. The CDR3 consists of 17 residues. Here the CDR3 reads CASSLATRDSANEKLFF. As DNA, the CDR3 is TGTGCCAGCAGCTTGGCGACTCGGGACAGCGCGAATGAAAAACTGTTTTTT.

The chain is built from TRBV4-1 and TRBJ2-5, with D possibly being TRBD2 (5 bases). The DNA end favors TRBJ2-7, so the J call may be wrong. The CDR3 is 17 residues long. Germline assignment: CDR1 MGHRA and CDR2 YSYEKL. CDR3 protein: CASSPPQDPPGSYEQYF. The DNA for the CDR3 is TGCGCCAGCAGCCCCCCTCAAGACCCTCCGGGGTCCTACGAGCAGTACTTC.

The J gene is TRBJ2-1, the V gene TRBV19; D is undetermined. CDR1 and CDR2 from the germline V gene are LNHDA and SQIVND (reference sequence). V was shortened by 1 base and J by 7 bases, with 2 bases between the two germline ends. The CDR3 totals 11 residues. CDR3 residues: CASSIANEQFF. CDR3 DNA: TGTGCCAGTAGTATAGCGAATGAGCAGTTCTTC.

This chain joins TRBV10-3 and TRBJ2-3, with 12 bases that match TRBD2. V shed 6 bases and J 6 bases; nucleotides not matched to a gene: 7. CDR3 length equals 15 residues. CDR1 is ENHRY, CDR2 SYGVKD, per germline. The CDR3 here is CAIRNGTSGSDTQYF. CDR3 coding DNA: TGTGCCATCAGGAACGGGACTAGCGGGTCGGATACGCAGTATTTT.

This chain links TRBV2 with TRBJ1-3, with D perhaps matching TRBD1 (5 bases). Germline V lookup: CDR1 SNHLY, CDR2 FYNNEI. Trimming pared 5 bases from V and 0 bases from J, leaving 11 bases between. The CDR3 extends over 15 amino acids. The CDR3 sequence: CASSSGFSSGNTIYF. For the CDR3, the DNA is TGTGCCAGCAGTTCAGGGTTTTCCTCTGGAAACACCATATATTTT.

The chain recombines TRBV14 with TRBJ2-7, with a tentative D call TRBD2 (6 bases). The CDR3 extends over 12 amino acids. Germline V CDR1 and CDR2: SGHDN, FVKESK. The CDR3 here is CLEGFWWYEQYF. DNA for the CDR3: TGTTTGGAGGGATTTTGGTGGTACGAGCAGTACTTC. Filled out from reference TRBV14 and TRBJ2-7, the complete variable domain reads EAGVTQFPSHSVIEKGQTVTLRCDPISGHDNLYWYRRVMGKEIKFLLHFVKESKQDESGMPNNRFLAERTGGTYSTLKVQPAELEDSGVYFCLEGFWWYEQYFGPGTRLTVT.

This chain connects TRBV2 to TRBJ1-5, with TRBD1 as a possible D gene (5 bases). V was cut by 4 bases and J by 0 bases, with 7 bases left in between. The CDR3 runs 14 residues. CDR1 SNHLY and CDR2 FYNNEI come from the germline V gene. CDR3 region: CASSVTGSNQPQHF. Written as DNA, the CDR3 is TGTGCCAGCAGTGTAACAGGTAGCAATCAGCCCCAGCATTTT.

V and J are TRBV19 and TRBJ2-7; D possibly corresponds to TRBD1 (5 bases). Germline assignment: CDR1 LNHDA and CDR2 SQIVND (reference sequence). The V and J ends lost 4 bases and 4 bases respectively, with 17 bases between them. The CDR3 is made up of 15 amino acids. The CDR3 protein is CASSTRGRVWYEQYF. CDR3 nucleotide sequence: TGTGCCAGTAGTACCCGTGGCAGGGTTTGGTACGAGCAGTACTTC.